Following are 26 T cell receptor beta chains from one sample sequenced in a study of cytomegalovirus exposure and HLA in healthy donors. PCR was performed using 60 Vbeta and 13 Jbeta primers. This table comes from immunoSEQ multiplex PCR, and its TCRdb copy is limited to in-frame clones, with some not included. The data show roughly 56,000 clones, roughly four fifths seen once. The sample was PBMCs. The receptors here all came from a boy younger than 18 in good health and CMV-seropositive.

The J gene is TRBJ2-5, the V gene TRBV5-6; TRBD2 matches 9 bases. Germline lookup yields CDR1 SGHDT and CDR2 YYEEEE. The ends lost 7 bases at V and 3 bases at J; junction bases unmatched: 7. This CDR3 region has 14 residues. CDR3 amino acids: CASFGLAIEETQYF. In DNA, the CDR3 is TGTGCCAGCTTTGGACTAGCGATTGAAGAGACCCAGTACTTC.

This clone was seen a single time. The chain carries TRBV11-2 and TRBJ2-5; D possibly corresponds to TRBD1 (6 bases). V lost 4 bases and J lost 5, with 14 bases in between. The CDR3 sequence is 14 residues long. Germline V CDR1 and CDR2: SGHAT, FQNNGV. CDR3 amino acids: CASSSAGAPETQYF. As DNA, the CDR3 is TGTGCCAGCAGCTCGGCAGGGGCCCCGGAGACCCAGTACTTC. Combining the CDR3 with reference TRBV11-2 and TRBJ2-5 gives the whole variable domain EAGVAQSPRYKIIEKRQSVAFWCNPISGHATLYWYQQILGQGPKLLIQFQNNGVVDDSQLPKDRFSAERLKGVDSTLKIQPAKLEDSAVYLCASSSAGAPETQYFGPGTRLLVL.

The chain links TRBV6-5 to TRBJ2-5, with TRBD1 identical over 7 bases. The CDR3 is 12 residues long. V lost 11 bases, J lost 2 bases, and 5 bases stayed unmatched. The V gene's germline CDR1 is MNHEY and CDR2 SVGAGI. CDR3 sequence reads: CASWGQQETQYF. The CDR3 nucleotides are TGTGCCTCCTGGGGACAGCAAGAGACCCAGTACTTC.

This chain links TRBV2 with TRBJ1-5; TRBD1 agrees at 7 bases. CDR3 length equals 14 residues. Germline-derived CDR1 and CDR2 are SNHLY and FYNNEI. V lost 5 bases to trimming and J lost 7 bases; unmatched junction nucleotides: 8. The CDR3 nucleotides are TGTGCCAGCAGTCTGGACAGGCTAAAGCAGCCCCAGCATTTT. This translates into CASSLDRLKQPQHF.

The genes are TRBV7-6 and TRBJ1-4; weak D call: TRBD1 (5 bases). V was shortened by 4 bases and J by 6 bases, with 18 bases between the two germline ends. The CDR3 is made up of 16 amino acids. Germline assignment: CDR1 SGHVS and CDR2 FNYEAQ. The CDR3 DNA reads as TGTGCCAGCAGCTCCTCCGGGAGGGGCGGAGATGAAAAACTGTTTTTT. This encodes CASSSSGRGGDEKLFF.

The CDR3 here is CASSPGDRGTLAQYF. For the CDR3, the DNA is TGCGCCAGCAGCCCCGGGGACAGGGGGACCCTAGCGCAGTATTTT. V usage is TRBV5-1 and J usage is TRBJ2-3; 11 nucleotides match TRBD1. The CDR3 is made up of 15 amino acids. Trimming at V came to 4 bases and at J to 10 bases, leaving 11 bases not matched to a gene. Germline V gene data show CDR1 as SGHRS and CDR2 as YFSETQ.

The V call is TRBV11-3, the J call TRBJ1-1; TRBD1 matches 7 bases. Germline CDR1 SGHNT, CDR2 YENEEA. Losses at the gene ends were 3 bases for V and 11 bases for J; bases not matched to a gene: 6. This CDR3 has 12 residues. The CDR3 nucleotides read TGTGCCAGCAGCTTGGGGCAGGGGGACGCTTTCTTT. Translating gives CASSLGQGDAFF.

The chain has TRBV9 and TRBJ2-3, with D possibly being TRBD1 (6 bases). The CDR3 runs to 13 residues. CDR1 is SGDLS and CDR2 is YYNGEE in the germline V gene. The V end was cut by 1 base, the J end by 11 bases, with 14 bases between. CDR3 residues: CASSVTDEDRQYF. The CDR3 nucleotides are TGTGCCAGCAGCGTAACGGACGAGGACAGGCAGTATTTT.

The chain links TRBV19 to TRBJ1-5; 10 nucleotides align to TRBD1. The germline gives CDR1 LNHDA, CDR2 SQIVND (reference sequence). The CDR3 is 20 amino acids. V was clipped by 4 bases and J by 0 bases; unmatched bases: 15. CDR3 residues: CASSTNTGTGATYSNQPQHF. CDR3 coding DNA: TGTGCCAGTAGTACGAACACCGGGACAGGGGCGACTTATAGCAATCAGCCCCAGCATTTT.

V is TRBV5-1 and J is TRBJ2-5; D is ambiguous. Germline V gene sequence: CDR1 SGHRS, CDR2 YFSETQ. There are 11 residues in the CDR3. Between the trimmed V and J ends, which lost 4 bases and 1 base, there was a span of 2 bases. CDR3 in DNA: TGCGCCAGCAGCCTCCAAGAGACCCAGTACTTC. This codes for CASSLQETQYF.

The chain uses TRBV28 and TRBJ1-5; 7 bases line up with TRBD1. Trimming removed 6 bases from V and 4 bases from J; junction bases left unmatched: 9. Germline values: CDR1 MDHEN, CDR2 SYDVKM. This CDR3 is built from 15 residues. The CDR3 nucleotides read TGTGCCAGCAGGGGCCGGGAGGGGGCTAATCAGCCCCAGCATTTT. It translates to CASRGREGANQPQHF.

A few counts support this clone. V gene TRBV7-8 combines with J gene TRBJ1-1; D remains ambiguous. The CDR3 contains 13 residues. Trimming stripped 2 bases from V and 7 bases from J, with 11 bases between. Per germline, CDR1 SGHVS and CDR2 FQNEAQ. CDR3 loop: CASSLWSTGEAFF. In nucleotides, the CDR3 is TGTGCCAGCAGCTTATGGAGTACCGGTGAAGCTTTCTTT.

The J gene is TRBJ2-7, the V gene TRBV4-1, with D possibly matching TRBD1 (5 bases). The V gene's germline CDR1 is MGHRA and CDR2 YSYEKL. V lost 2 bases, J lost 0 bases, and 8 bases lay in between. The CDR3 spans 14 residues. CDR3 in DNA: TGCGCCAGCAGCCAAAGGGGTAGCTCCTACGAGCAGTACTTC. Amino acid sequence: CASSQRGSSYEQYF.

This clone was counted once. The chain recombines TRBV29-1 with TRBJ1-1; 8 bases match TRBD1. CDR1 and CDR2 (germline): SQVTM, ANQGSEA. Trimming removed 6 bases from V and 5 bases from J; junction bases left unmatched: 8. The CDR3 has 13 residues. The CDR3 nucleotides read TGCAGCGTGGACGGACAGGGAGGAACTGAAGCTTTCTTT. This gives the protein CSVDGQGGTEAFF. Filled out from reference TRBV29-1 and TRBJ1-1, the complete variable domain reads SAVISQKPSRDICQRGTSLTIQCQVDSQVTMMFWYRQQPGQSLTLIATANQGSEATYESGFVIDKFPISRPNLTFSTLTVSNMSPEDSSIYLCSVDGQGGTEAFFGQGTRLTVV.

The CDR3 loop reads CASSSSGGAYEQFF. The CDR3 coding sequence is TGTGCCAGCAGCTCTAGCGGGGGGGCGTATGAGCAGTTCTTC. The chain links TRBV9 to TRBJ2-1; TRBD2 agrees at 12 bases. The CDR3 is made up of 14 amino acids. Germline V gene sequence: CDR1 SGDLS, CDR2 YYNGEE. Trimming removed 4 bases from V and 8 bases from J; junction bases left unmatched: 4. Looking up the rest from reference TRBV9 and TRBJ2-1 gives the full variable domain: DSGVTQTPKHLITATGQRVTLRCSPRSGDLSVYWYQQSLDQGLQFLIQYYNGEERAKGNILERFSAQQFPDLHSELNLSSLELGDSALYFCASSSSGGAYEQFFGPGTRLTVL.

V and J are TRBV11-2 and TRBJ2-1, with a tentative D call TRBD1 (5 bases). Germline-derived CDR1 and CDR2 are SGHAT and FQNNGV. V lost 2 bases, J lost 5 bases, and 25 bases lay in between. This CDR3 contains 19 residues. As DNA, the CDR3 is TGTGCCAGCAGCTTACAGGGTCAACGAGTACCCAGTCTTGACAATGAGCAGTTCTTC. Protein product: CASSLQGQRVPSLDNEQFF.

This clone was found once. This chain uses TRBV5-6 with TRBJ1-6, with D unresolved. This CDR3 region has 17 residues. With 0 bases removed from V and 3 bases from J, the gap between germline ends came to 13 bases. Germline-derived CDR1 and CDR2 are SGHDT and YYEEEE. This chain's CDR3 is CASSLERRTFYNSPLHF. CDR3 nucleotide sequence: TGTGCCAGCAGCTTGGAGCGTAGAACTTTCTATAATTCACCCCTCCACTTT.

The chain combines TRBV4-2 with TRBJ2-3; the match to TRBD2 covers 11 bases. Germline lookup yields CDR1 LGHNA and CDR2 YNFKEQ. The CDR3 is 16 amino acids. The trim removed 3 bases at V and 6 bases at J, leaving 8 bases unmatched. CDR3 residues: CASSQTLAGEVDTQYF. The CDR3 DNA reads as TGTGCCAGCAGCCAGACACTAGCGGGGGAGGTTGATACGCAGTATTTT.

The chain joins TRBV2 to TRBJ1-6; D remains ambiguous. Trimming took 3 bases from V and 9 from J, leaving 12 bases between them. The CDR3 is made up of 14 amino acids. Looked up from germline, CDR1 is SNHLY and CDR2 is FYNNEI. This CDR3 reads CASSERQDGSPLHF. CDR3 in DNA: TGTGCCAGCAGTGAGAGGCAAGACGGTTCACCCCTCCACTTT.

This chain uses TRBV5-6 with TRBJ2-3; no clear D gene. Germline V lookup: CDR1 SGHDT, CDR2 YYEEEE. Deletions cut 0 bases from V and 1 base from J, with 9 bases between. This CDR3 region has 15 residues. CDR3 amino acids: CASSLDFRGTDTQYF. CDR3 DNA: TGTGCCAGCAGCTTGGACTTCCGTGGCACAGATACGCAGTATTTT.

The rearrangement joins TRBV9 to TRBJ2-5; D is perhaps TRBD2 (6 bases). There are 14 residues in the CDR3. Germline values: CDR1 SGDLS, CDR2 YYNGEE. The germline V and J ends were trimmed by 3 bases and 2 bases, with 11 bases remaining between them. Here the CDR3 DNA reads TGTGCCAGCAGCGCAGAAGGACTACAAGAGACCCAGTACTTC. Translation gives CASSAEGLQETQYF.

Points on this clone: The junction differs from germline at one of its ends, possibly a read error. The chain has TRBV29-1 and TRBJ1-2; no clear D. CDR3 size: 14 residues. Germline lookup yields CDR1 SQVTM and CDR2 ANQGSEA. The CDR3 DNA reads as TGCAGCTACTCCCGGGGAAGGATGACTTATGGCCACACCTTC. Its protein product is CSYSRGRMTYGHTF.

The chain links TRBV6-1 to TRBJ2-5; a possible D gene is TRBD2 (6 bases). Looked up from germline, CDR1 is MNHNS and CDR2 is SASEGT. The CDR3 loop spans 11 amino acids. With 10 bases removed from V and 5 bases from J, the gap between germline ends came to 11 bases. The CDR3 DNA reads as TGTGCCACGGGACTTCGGGAGACCCAGTACTTC. Protein: CATGLRETQYF.

The rearrangement uses TRBV6-4 and TRBJ2-3; 7 nucleotides line up with TRBD2. The length of the CDR3 is 15 residues. Germline lookup yields CDR1 MRHNA and CDR2 SNTAGT. With 3 bases clipped from V and 1 base from J, the junction kept 4 bases outside the gene matches. DNA of the CDR3: TGTGCCAGCAGTGAATCACGGGGGGGCACAGATACGCAGTATTTT. Translating it yields CASSESRGGTDTQYF.

The chain joins TRBV7-6 to TRBJ1-2; a possible D gene is TRBD1 (6 bases). Germline CDR1 and CDR2: SGHVS and FNYEAQ. The CDR3 spans 13 residues. The V and J ends lost 5 bases and 8 bases respectively, with 15 bases between them. The CDR3 region is CASSLQGRGGYTF. The CDR3 DNA sequence: TGTGCCAGCAGCCTACAGGGTCGGGGAGGCTACACCTTC.

This chain links TRBV5-5 with TRBJ2-7, with D possibly TRBD1 on 6 matching bases. Germline V gene lookup returns CDR1 SGHKS and CDR2 YYEKEE (reference sequence). The CDR3 covers 16 residues. The V end was cut by 0 bases, the J end by 2 bases, with 15 bases between. The CDR3 region is CASSLAALQGPYEQYF. The CDR3 nucleotides read TGTGCCAGCAGCTTGGCCGCTCTACAGGGACCCTACGAGCAGTACTTC. The variable domain in full, with the rest retrieved from reference TRBV5-5 and TRBJ2-7, is DAGVTQSPTHLIKTRGQQVTLRCSPISGHKSVSWYQQVLGQGPQFIFQYYEKEERGRGNFPDRFSARQFPNYSSELNVNALLLGDSALYLCASSLAALQGPYEQYFGPGTRLTVT.